A single sample is the source of the 18 T cell receptor beta chains below, sequenced in a study of blood T cell repertoires in COVID-19. The assay was immunoSEQ multiplex PCR, and TCRdb's table has in-frame clones only and misses some. The profile shows approximately 230,000 clones, roughly 84% of them singletons. Sequencing used peripheral blood. Receptor source: a woman aged 40 to 50 with active or convalescent COVID-19.

The J gene is TRBJ1-2, the V gene TRBV3-1 (or the pseudogene TRBV3-2); weak D call: TRBD1 (6 bases). Germline V lookup: CDR1 LGHDT, CDR2 YNNKEL (reference sequence). Trimming removed 4 bases at V and 7 bases at J, with 16 bases between. This CDR3 is 14 amino acids long. CDR3 amino acids: CASSPTDRHGGYTF. The CDR3 nucleotides are TGTGCCAGCAGCCCAACCGACAGGCATGGTGGCTACACCTTC.

CDR3 protein: CASSVGLQPTEAFF. Written as DNA, the CDR3 is TGTGCCAGCAGCGTAGGACTCCAGCCCACTGAAGCTTTCTTT. The chain is built from TRBV9 and TRBJ1-1, with unresolved D. V lost 0 bases to trimming and J lost 4 bases, with 10 bases between them. In germline, CDR1 is SGDLS, CDR2 YYNGEE. This CDR3 spans 14 amino acids.

The CDR3 coding sequence is TGCGCCAGCAGCCTTTCCCGGGACAGGGCCCCCCCTGAAGCTTTCTTT. It encodes CASSLSRDRAPPEAFF. The V and J genes are TRBV4-1 and TRBJ1-1; 9 bases are a match to TRBD1. The CDR3 totals 16 residues. Trimming at V came to 4 bases and at J to 6 bases, leaving 12 bases not matched to a gene. CDR1 and CDR2 (germline): MGHRA, YSYEKL.

The J gene is TRBJ1-2, the V gene TRBV2; the D is unclear. In germline, CDR1 is SNHLY, CDR2 FYNNEI. V lost 6 bases and J 4 bases, leaving 15 bases between the germline ends. This CDR3 comprises 14 residues. This CDR3 is CASRADRVSYGYTF. The CDR3 nucleotides are TGTGCCAGCAGGGCAGACCGGGTTTCCTATGGCTACACCTTC.

This clone was counted between two and nine times. The chain joins TRBV30 to TRBJ1-3; TRBD1 aligns across 10 bases. Germline CDR1 and CDR2: GTSNPN and SVGIG (reference sequence). There are 14 residues in the CDR3. Trimming took 2 bases from V and 4 from J; bases not matched to a gene: 2. CDR3: CAWSRTGGGNTIYF. The CDR3 DNA reads as TGTGCCTGGAGTAGGACAGGGGGAGGAAACACCATATATTTT. The whole variable domain, remainder taken from reference TRBV30 and TRBJ1-3, is SQTIHQWPATLVQPVGSPLSLECTVEGTSNPNLYWYRQAAGRGLQLLFYSVGIGQISSEVPQNLSASRPQDRQFILSSKKLLLSDSGFYLCAWSRTGGGNTIYFGEGSWLTVV.

In nucleotides, the CDR3 is TGTGCCAGCAGTTTATCGGCAGGCCCGAATGAAAAACTGTTTTTT. Translating it yields CASSLSAGPNEKLFF. The chain uses TRBV27 and TRBJ1-4; the D is unclear. CDR3 length: 15 amino acids. V lost 0 bases to trimming and J lost 5 bases, with 10 bases between them. CDR1 is MNHEY, CDR2 SMNVEV, per germline (reference sequence).

The V gene is TRBV13, the J gene TRBJ2-3; D gene uncertain. In germline, CDR1 is PRHDT, CDR2 FYEKMQ (reference sequence). The CDR3 has 13 amino acids. V gave up 1 base and J gave up 8 bases, with 10 bases separating them. The CDR3 DNA is TGTGCCAGCAGCTTAGCTGTGACATTTACGCAGTATTTT. The encoded protein is CASSLAVTFTQYF.

The chain employs TRBV3-1 (or the pseudogene TRBV3-2) and TRBJ2-5, with D unclear. V dropped 0 bases and J dropped 0 bases, with 5 bases sitting between them. The germline CDR1 and CDR2 sequences are LGHDT and YNNKEL (reference sequence). The CDR3 is 14 residues long. CDR3 DNA: TGTGCCAGCAGCCAAGACAGGTACCAAGAGACCCAGTACTTC. It encodes CASSQDRYQETQYF.

This chain links TRBV12-3 or TRBV12-4 with TRBJ1-6; D unclear. The CDR3 covers 13 residues. Trimming removed 1 base at V and 15 bases at J, with 13 bases between. The CDR3 loop is CASSLGGRQVLHF. CDR3 sequence (DNA): TGTGCCAGCAGTTTAGGCGGCCGCCAAGTCCTCCACTTT.

The chain uses TRBV19 and TRBJ1-2, with 7 bases fitting TRBD1. The length of the CDR3 is 15 residues. V trimming: 5 bases; J trimming: 4 bases; junction bases outside the gene matches: 10. The germline V gene encodes CDR1 LNHDA and CDR2 SQIVND (reference sequence). In nucleotides, the CDR3 is TGTGCCAGTAGTCAAACCCCCGACAGGGCCTATGGCTACACCTTC. This gives the protein CASSQTPDRAYGYTF.

This chain links TRBV27 with TRBJ2-4; possible D gene TRBD1, 7 bases. Germline CDR1 is MNHEY and CDR2 is SMNVEV (reference sequence). V gave up 4 bases and J gave up 0 bases, with 16 bases separating them. The CDR3 has 17 residues. The chain's CDR3 is CASSSLEGAIAKNIQYF. The CDR3, as DNA: TGTGCCAGCAGTTCATTGGAGGGGGCAATAGCCAAAAACATTCAGTACTTC.

This chain uses TRBV6-5 with TRBJ1-5; 7 bases fit TRBD1. Unmatched junction bases numbered 4, after V lost 5 bases and J lost 0 bases. CDR3 length equals 15 residues. Germline CDR1 and CDR2: MNHEY and SVGAGI. CDR3 DNA sequence: TGTGCCAGCAGTCCACAGGGGATTAGCAATCAGCCCCAGCATTTT. Translated, it gives CASSPQGISNQPQHF.

As to this clone: The sample carries other DNA sequences with the same CDR3. V gene TRBV5-1 combines with J gene TRBJ2-2; D gene unclear. V shed 1 base and J shed 1 base, with 5 bases lying between them. CDR1 and CDR2 from the germline V gene are SGHRS and YFSETQ. CDR3 size: 14 residues. The CDR3 sequence: CASSLSGNTGELFF. In DNA form, the CDR3 reads TGCGCCAGCAGCTTGTCGGGGAACACCGGGGAGCTGTTTTTT.

The V and J genes are TRBV10-3 and TRBJ1-5; no definite D call. Germline CDR1 and CDR2: ENHRY and SYGVKD. Between the trimmed V and J ends, which lost 10 bases and 6 bases, there was a span of 13 bases. The length of the CDR3 is 12 residues. This chain's CDR3 is CATKNEGQPQHF. Here the CDR3 DNA reads TGTGCCACCAAGAATGAGGGTCAGCCCCAGCATTTT.

This chain connects TRBV30 to TRBJ1-1; possible D gene TRBD1, 6 bases. Trimming left V 3 bases short and J 5 bases short, with 16 bases between. The CDR3 loop spans 14 amino acids. The germline V gene has CDR1 GTSNPN and CDR2 SVGIG (reference sequence). CDR3 amino acids: CAWRVRGAETEAFF. CDR3 in DNA: TGTGCCTGGAGAGTCCGGGGGGCAGAGACTGAAGCTTTCTTT.

The rearrangement links TRBV10-3 to TRBJ1-2, with 8 nucleotides matching TRBD1. After removal of 2 bases from V and 8 bases from J, the junction contained 4 bases not matched to a gene. CDR1 and CDR2 (germline): ENHRY, SYGVKD. This CDR3 is 13 amino acids long. The CDR3 coding sequence is TGTGCCATCAGTGAGGAACAGGGGGTCGGCTACACCTTC. Its translation: CAISEEQGVGYTF.

The gene calls are TRBV29-1 and TRBJ1-1; the D gene is possibly TRBD1 (5 bases). Germline CDR1 is SQVTM and CDR2 is ANQGSEA. The CDR3 sequence is 13 residues long. Trimming pared 2 bases from V and 5 bases from J, leaving 12 bases between. The CDR3 DNA is TGCAGCGTTGAATCGGACCCAGGGACTGAAGCTTTCTTT. Its translation: CSVESDPGTEAFF. The full variable domain, its missing parts supplied by reference TRBV29-1 and TRBJ1-1, is SAVISQKPSRDICQRGTSLTIQCQVDSQVTMMFWYRQQPGQSLTLIATANQGSEATYESGFVIDKFPISRPNLTFSTLTVSNMSPEDSSIYLCSVESDPGTEAFFGQGTRLTVV.

V is TRBV9 and J is TRBJ2-5; TRBD2 matches 7 bases. The junction had 14 bases not matched to a gene; V was cut back by 4 bases and J by 8 bases. Per germline, CDR1 SGDLS and CDR2 YYNGEE. The CDR3 loop spans 15 amino acids. The CDR3 spells CASSPLRGTHQTQYF. CDR3 coding DNA: TGTGCCAGCAGCCCCCTGCGGGGGACCCATCAAACCCAGTACTTC.